These 27 T cell receptor beta chains came from one sample sequenced in a study of blood T cell repertoires in COVID-19. Clones were sequenced by immunoSEQ multiplex PCR, and TCRdb holds only the in-frame ones, with some missing. The sample contains under 100,000 clones, just under 85% of which appear only once. The sample taken for sequencing was peripheral blood. The receptors were gathered from a man in his fifties with acute or convalescent COVID-19.

The chain carries TRBV7-2 and TRBJ1-5; no definite D call. Germline loops: CDR1 SGHTA, CDR2 FQGNSA. The length of the CDR3 is 17 residues. Trimming left V 1 base short and J 4 bases short, with 17 bases between. Here the CDR3 reads CASSLGGQSTGNQPQHF. The DNA for the CDR3 is TGTGCCAGCAGCTTAGGTGGTCAGTCGACGGGAAATCAGCCCCAGCATTTT.

The chain carries TRBV10-3 and TRBJ2-1, with 9 bases aligning to TRBD1. J gave up 10 bases and V 4 bases, and 2 bases lay outside the gene matches. Per germline, CDR1 ENHRY and CDR2 SYGVKD. This CDR3 is built from 12 residues. This CDR3 is CAISGTGGEQFF. The CDR3 nucleotides are TGTGCCATCAGTGGTACAGGGGGCGAGCAGTTCTTC.

V gene TRBV3-1 (or the pseudogene TRBV3-2) combines with J gene TRBJ2-6; D gene ambiguous. Germline-derived CDR1 and CDR2 are LGHDT and YNNKEL (reference sequence). V was shortened by 2 bases and J by 0 bases, with 5 bases between the two germline ends. CDR3 length: 15 amino acids. DNA of the CDR3: TGTGCCAGCAGCCAAAAGAGCTCTGGGGCCAACGTCCTGACTTTC. Its translation: CASSQKSSGANVLTF.

The V call is TRBV4-3, the J call TRBJ2-7, with D tentatively TRBD1 (6 bases). CDR3 size: 15 residues. V lost 0 bases and J 3 bases, leaving 12 bases between the germline ends. Germline V gene data show CDR1 as LGHNA and CDR2 as YSLEER. CDR3 protein: CASSQDRGSGYEQYF. Here the CDR3 DNA reads TGCGCCAGCAGCCAAGACAGGGGATCGGGCTACGAGCAGTACTTC.

The chain couples TRBV27 to TRBJ1-2; 8 bases line up with TRBD1. The junction had 6 bases not matched to a gene; V was cut back by 4 bases and J by 2 bases. The CDR3 runs to 15 residues. The germline gives CDR1 MNHEY, CDR2 SMNVEV (reference sequence). The CDR3, as DNA: TGTGCCAGCAGTTCGACAGGGGTAGGGAACTATGGCTACACCTTC. Translating gives CASSSTGVGNYGYTF.

A few counts support this clone. The genes are TRBV7-2 and TRBJ2-4, with TRBD1 matching 7 bases. The trim removed 4 bases at V and 7 bases at J, leaving 7 bases unmatched. The CDR3 sequence is 14 residues long. Per germline, CDR1 SGHTA and CDR2 FQGNSA. The chain's CDR3 is CASSYGDSRNIQYF. Here the CDR3 DNA reads TGTGCCAGCAGCTATGGGGACAGTAGGAACATTCAGTACTTC.

The sample holds one count of this clone. J is TRBJ2-7 and V is TRBV28, with 8 nucleotides matching TRBD2. Germline values: CDR1 MDHEN, CDR2 SYDVKM. The V and J ends lost 7 bases and 0 bases, in that order; junction bases with no gene match: 8. The CDR3 has 15 residues. The CDR3 DNA is TGTGCCAGCACCGCCGCCGGGACTAGCTCCTACGAGCAGTACTTC. This sequence encodes CASTAAGTSSYEQYF.

This chain links TRBV5-4 with TRBJ2-3; D perhaps matches TRBD2 (5 bases). V gave up 4 bases and J gave up 6 bases, with 21 bases separating them. This CDR3 has 16 amino acids. The germline gives CDR1 SGHNT, CDR2 YYREEE (reference sequence). The CDR3 protein is CASSPRLAGVSDTQYF. The CDR3 DNA reads TGTGCCAGCAGCCCCCGGCTAGCTGGTGTGTCGGATACGCAGTATTTT.

The V call is TRBV3-1 (or the pseudogene TRBV3-2), the J call TRBJ2-2; no definite D call. The CDR3 length is 14 residues. CDR1 is LGHDT, CDR2 YNNKEL, per germline (reference sequence). The ends were cut back, 0 bases at V and 7 bases at J, with 9 bases in the middle. In DNA, the CDR3 is TGTGCCAGCAGCCAAGATAGGAGTCACGGGGAGCTGTTTTTT. It codes for CASSQDRSHGELFF.

The chain combines TRBV2 with TRBJ2-7, with a tentative D call TRBD2 (6 bases). The CDR3 is made up of 13 amino acids. Germline values: CDR1 SNHLY, CDR2 FYNNEI. Trimming took off 7 bases at V and 1 base at J, with 11 bases between the two ends. This chain's CDR3 is CASTGGLSYEQYF. The DNA of the CDR3 is TGTGCCAGCACGGGTGGACTATCCTACGAGCAGTACTTC.

The rearrangement joins TRBV18 to TRBJ1-5, with D unresolved. The germline CDR1 and CDR2 sequences are KGHSH and LQKENI. The V and J ends lost 3 bases and 3 bases respectively, with 9 bases between them. This CDR3 contains 14 residues. CDR3 nucleotides: TGTGCCAGCTCACCGGGAGAAAACAATCAGCCCCAGCATTTT. Residues: CASSPGENNQPQHF.

The chain employs TRBV19 and TRBJ2-2; TRBD1 matches 8 bases. After removal of 6 bases from V and 0 bases from J, the junction contained 3 bases not matched to a gene. Germline V gives CDR1 LNHDA, CDR2 SQIVND (reference sequence). This CDR3 region has 15 residues. CDR3 sequence: CASREDRANTGELFF. In DNA form, the CDR3 reads TGTGCCAGTAGGGAGGACAGGGCGAACACCGGGGAGCTGTTTTTT.

V usage is TRBV29-1 and J usage is TRBJ2-3; D perhaps matches TRBD1 (7 bases). The CDR3 totals 12 residues. The V gene lost 8 bases and the J gene lost 6 bases, with 15 bases spanning the gap. Germline loops: CDR1 SQVTM, CDR2 ANQGSEA. This CDR3 is CSPYSGGDTQYF. CDR3 bases: TGCAGCCCTTACTCAGGGGGGGATACGCAGTATTTT.

CDR3 region: CASSFQDRGPYEQYF. Here the CDR3 DNA reads TGCGCCAGCAGCTTCCAGGACAGGGGGCCTTACGAGCAGTACTTC. The chain uses TRBV5-1 and TRBJ2-7; TRBD1 agrees at 11 bases. This CDR3 has 15 residues. J gave up 4 bases and V 2 bases, and 5 bases lay outside the gene matches. CDR1 and CDR2 from the germline V gene are SGHRS and YFSETQ.

This clone was observed a handful of times. The chain recombines TRBV21-1 with TRBJ1-5; the table's D call, TRBD1, has no DNA check behind it. TRBV21-1 is deemed a pseudogene. CDR3 size: 19 residues. The CDR3, as DNA: TGTGCCAGCAGCAAAGCGTGCGGACAGGGGAGCAGTTTTTGTCAGCCCCAGCATTTT. Amino acid sequence: CASSKACGQGSSFCQPQHF.

J is TRBJ2-2 and V is TRBV27; TRBD2 aligns across 11 bases. CDR3 length: 16 residues. Germline trimming cut 5 bases from V and 1 base from J; bases unmatched to any gene: 3. Germline V gives CDR1 MNHEY, CDR2 SMNVEV (reference sequence). CDR3 sequence (DNA): TGTGCCAGCAGTACAGGGACTAGCGGGAACACCGGGGAGCTGTTTTTT. Protein: CASSTGTSGNTGELFF.

The CDR3 here is CASSLDRGAGELFF. The CDR3 DNA reads TGCGCCAGCAGCTTGGACAGGGGGGCCGGGGAGCTGTTTTTT. The chain links TRBV5-1 to TRBJ2-2; 8 bases map to TRBD1. CDR1 and CDR2 from the germline V gene are SGHRS and YFSETQ. The CDR3 runs to 14 residues. Trimming cost V 0 bases and J 6 bases; bases outside gene matches: 1.

The genes are TRBV12-5 and TRBJ1-5; 7 bases align to TRBD1. The V and J ends lost 6 bases and 4 bases, in that order; junction bases with no gene match: 3. Germline CDR1 is LGHNT and CDR2 is FRNRAP. The CDR3 loop spans 13 amino acids. This chain's CDR3 is CASGRQGNQPQHF. The CDR3 nucleotides read TGTGCTAGTGGGCGACAGGGAAATCAGCCCCAGCATTTT.

The chain links TRBV2 to TRBJ2-7, with D hard to call. This CDR3 region has 12 residues. V gave up 4 bases and J gave up 2 bases, with 6 bases separating them. Germline-derived CDR1 and CDR2 are SNHLY and FYNNEI. In DNA form, the CDR3 reads TGTGCCAGCAGTGGGCCAACCTACGAGCAGTACTTC. Translating it yields CASSGPTYEQYF.

This chain links TRBV2 with TRBJ1-1; D remains unclear. V was trimmed by 4 bases and J by 10 bases, leaving 13 bases between them. This CDR3 has 12 amino acids. CDR1 SNHLY and CDR2 FYNNEI come from the germline V gene. CDR3 sequence reads: CASSVLPEGAFF. CDR3 in DNA: TGTGCCAGCAGTGTACTCCCCGAGGGAGCTTTCTTT.

The gene calls are TRBV6-6 and TRBJ1-2; 7 bases agree with TRBD1. Looked up from germline, CDR1 is MNHNY and CDR2 is SVGAGI (reference sequence). Trimming took 4 bases from V and 4 from J; bases not matched to a gene: 6. This CDR3 contains 14 residues. The CDR3 region has the DNA TGTGCCAGCAGTTCCACACGACAGGGCTATGGCTACACCTTC. It yields the protein CASSSTRQGYGYTF.

V is TRBV3-1 (or the pseudogene TRBV3-2) and J is TRBJ2-7; possibly TRBD2 for D (7 bases). Germline CDR1 LGHDT, CDR2 YNNKEL (reference sequence). This CDR3 is 15 amino acids long. Trimming left V 1 base short and J 3 bases short, with 13 bases between. CDR3 nucleotides: TGTGCCAGCAGCCAAGGTTGGGAGGGGGTCTACGAGCAGTACTTC. It encodes CASSQGWEGVYEQYF.

This sequence joins TRBV5-8 and TRBJ2-3; D perhaps matches TRBD2 (5 bases). From germline, CDR1 is SGHTS and CDR2 YDEGEE. V lost 2 bases and J lost 0, with 10 bases in between. This CDR3 has 15 amino acids. In DNA form, the CDR3 reads TGTGCCAGCAGCTTCCAAGGACTGAGCACAGATACGCAGTATTTT. It is translated as CASSFQGLSTDTQYF.

V gene TRBV18 combines with J gene TRBJ2-7, with TRBD1 identical over 7 bases. The CDR3 length is 15 residues. CDR1 and CDR2 (germline): KGHSH, LQKENI. Losses at the gene ends were 0 bases for V and 0 bases for J; bases not matched to a gene: 2. The CDR3 protein is CASSPPGQLSYEQYF. CDR3 bases: TGTGCCAGCTCACCACCGGGACAGCTCTCCTACGAGCAGTACTTC.

This chain joins TRBV5-4 and TRBJ2-5; 10 bases match TRBD2. V shed 0 bases, J shed 4 bases, and the junction held 9 bases outside the gene matches. Germline CDR1 reads SGHNT; CDR2 reads YYREEE (reference sequence). The CDR3 has 17 residues. DNA for the CDR3: TGTGCCAGCAGCTTGGACGGCCTGGCTAGCGGGAGAGAGACCCAGTACTTC. Translated, it gives CASSLDGLASGRETQYF.

The V gene is TRBV4-1, the J gene TRBJ1-1; a possible D gene is TRBD1 (5 bases). The CDR3 has 13 residues. V was shortened by 4 bases and J by 4 bases, with 10 bases between the two germline ends. Germline CDR1 and CDR2: MGHRA and YSYEKL. The CDR3, as DNA: TGCGCCAGCAGCCCCAGGGTGGGCACTGAAGCTTTCTTT. Its protein is CASSPRVGTEAFF.

A single count supports this clone. The J gene is TRBJ2-1, the V gene TRBV7-2; TRBD2 aligns across 8 bases. This CDR3 is built from 17 residues. J lost 0 bases, V lost 5 bases, and 9 bases had no gene match. Germline V lookup: CDR1 SGHTA, CDR2 FQGNSA. The CDR3 DNA follows: TGTGCCAGCAGCCCTAGGACTAGCTTTAGCTCCTACAATGAGCAGTTCTTC. This translates into CASSPRTSFSSYNEQFF.